This entry lists 12 T cell receptor beta chains sequenced from one sample in a study of glioma-infiltrating T cells. Amplification of TCR alpha and beta CDR3 regions from RNA used iRepertoire nested multiplex PCR. One entry per CDR3 protein results from TCRdb running MiXCR on the multiplex PCR reads. The table records 95,000 to 110,000 distinct CDR3 sequences, about 30% of them present only once. The source material was glioma tissue, nonneoplastic brain tissue, or PBMCs (not recorded which). The receptors were sampled from a human donor with low-grade glioma or glioblastoma, undergoing nonglioma brain surgery, or in good health (not recorded which).

In its sample, this clonotype was seen many times. The V gene is TRBV6-1, the J gene TRBJ1-2, with no clear D. The V and J ends lost 6 bases and 8 bases respectively, with 10 bases between them. The germline CDR1 and CDR2 sequences are MNHNS and SASEGT. The CDR3 extends over 11 amino acids. The CDR3: CASSEISGYTF. For the CDR3, the DNA is TGTGCCAGCAGCGAGATTAGCGGCTACACCTTC.

This clonotype was observed at least ten times. The rearrangement joins TRBV4-2 to TRBJ2-3; 16 bases line up with TRBD2. Germline lookup yields CDR1 LGHNA and CDR2 YNFKEQ. This CDR3 region has 18 residues. V dropped 2 bases and J dropped 4; count of bases not matched to a gene: 6. The chain's CDR3 is CASSQKGLAGGPSDTQYF. DNA for the CDR3: TGTGCCAGCAGCCAAAAGGGACTAGCGGGGGGGCCCTCAGATACGCAGTATTTT.

Ten or more counts support this clonotype. This rearrangement joins TRBV6-1 to TRBJ2-3, with D perhaps being TRBD1 or TRBD2 (5 bases each). V was pared by 5 bases and J by 0 bases, with 12 bases between. From germline, CDR1 is MNHNS and CDR2 SASEGT. CDR3 length: 15 residues. The CDR3 bases are TGTGCCAGCAGTCACCGGGGCTTTAGCACAGATACGCAGTATTTT. Its translation is CASSHRGFSTDTQYF.

This clonotype was detected ten times or more. The chain joins TRBV28 to TRBJ2-3; possible D gene TRBD1, 5 bases. The V end lost 3 bases, the J end lost 2 bases, and 9 bases lay between the germline ends. The CDR3 totals 14 residues. Looked up from germline, CDR1 is MDHEN and CDR2 is SYDVKM. In DNA form, the CDR3 reads TGTGCCAGCAGTTTCACAGGAATCACAGATACGCAGTATTTT. This codes for CASSFTGITDTQYF.

CDR3 DNA sequence: TGTGCCAGCAGTCCTGAACATACTCAAAAAACACCCCTCCACTTT. Protein sequence: CASSPEHTQKTPLHF. J is TRBJ1-6 and V is TRBV2; no clear D. This CDR3 has 15 residues. The germline V and J ends were trimmed by 5 bases and 11 bases, with 19 bases remaining between them. Germline V lookup: CDR1 SNHLY, CDR2 FYNNEI.

This rearrangement joins TRBV7-9 to TRBJ2-7, with 9 bases matching TRBD2. Germline assignment: CDR1 SEHNR and CDR2 FQNEAQ (reference sequence). The J segment lost 3 bases and the V segment lost 3 bases, leaving 6 bases of the junction unmatched. The CDR3 extends over 15 amino acids. For the CDR3, the DNA is TGTGCCAGCAGCTTCGCAGCGGGGGGATTCTACGAGCAGTACTTC. Translating gives CASSFAAGGFYEQYF.

Turning to this clonotype: Since a much larger clone is just one base distant, this may be a read error. V is TRBV6-1 and J is TRBJ2-7; maybe TRBD1 (5 bases). This CDR3 is built from 13 residues. CDR1 is MNHNS, CDR2 SASEGT, per germline. For the CDR3, the DNA is TGTGCCAGCTTCTCAGGGCCCCTCTACGATCAGTACTTC. It encodes CASFSGPLYDQYF.

In its sample, this clonotype was seen many times. The chain has TRBV4-3 and TRBJ1-6, with D unclear. Per germline, CDR1 LGHNA and CDR2 YSLEER. V lost 0 bases, J lost 8 bases, and 11 bases lay in between. This CDR3 is 15 amino acids long. The CDR3 loop is CASSQDTAGYSPLHF. The CDR3 region has the DNA TGCGCCAGCAGCCAAGATACCGCGGGGTATTCACCCCTCCACTTT.

As concerns this clonotype: The junction departs from the called germline gene at one end, perhaps through a read error. V is TRBV7-2 and J is TRBJ1-6; D is undetermined. This CDR3 spans 14 amino acids. CDR1 and CDR2 from the germline V gene are SGHTA and FQGNSA. The CDR3 protein is CASSSNTRDSPLHF. As DNA, the CDR3 is TGCGCCAGCAGCTCTAATACACGCGACTCACCCCTCCACTTT.

This clonotype showed up many times. This chain uses TRBV20-1 with TRBJ2-3; TRBD1 is a possible D gene (6 bases). The V and J ends lost 6 bases and 5 bases respectively, with 18 bases between them. There are 14 residues in the CDR3. The V gene's germline CDR1 is DFQATT and CDR2 SNEGSKA (reference sequence). The CDR3 is CSAPTGPGRDTQYF. Written as DNA, the CDR3 is TGCAGTGCCCCGACAGGCCCGGGTAGAGATACGCAGTATTTT.

The chain is built from TRBV4-2 and TRBJ1-5, with D perhaps matching TRBD1 (6 bases). The germline V and J ends were trimmed by 1 base and 3 bases, with 10 bases remaining between them. CDR1 and CDR2 (germline): LGHNA, YNFKEQ. The CDR3 spans 15 residues. Written as DNA, the CDR3 is TGTGCCAGCAGCCAAGTGGCAGGGGCCAATCAGCCCCAGCATTTT. This codes for CASSQVAGANQPQHF.

To note about this clonotype: This may come from a read error, since a much larger clone is one base off. The chain recombines TRBV29-1 with TRBJ2-1; D call uncertain. The CDR3 spans 12 residues. CDR1 is SQVTM and CDR2 is ANQGSEA in the germline V gene. V dropped 4 bases and J dropped 8 bases, with 12 bases sitting between them. CDR3: CSVAKGPDEQFF. CDR3 coding DNA: TGCAGCGTTGCAAAAGGTCCCGATGAGCAGTTCTTC.